This T cell receptor beta chain was obtained from a study of radiotherapy plus CTLA-4 blockade in lung cancer. Study details: Objective responses were recorded in about 17% of patients, with disease control recorded in 30% to 35%. Study-wide results and caveats: Increased serum interferon-beta after radiation also reportedly predicted response strongly.

TCRdb's table, derived via immunoSEQ multiplex PCR, lists solely in-frame clones and lacks some. The table includes 11,000 to 15,000 clones, 80% to 90% detected once. Note on this clone: Its antigen remains unidentified.

Chemo-refractory metastatic non-small-cell lung cancer patients underwent focal radiation alongside CTLA-4 blockade with ipilimumab. The CDR3 is made up of 15 amino acids. Germline CDR1 MGHRA, CDR2 YSYEKL. Trimming removed 1 base from V and 2 bases from J, with 11 bases in between. This TCR derives from a human donor with non-small cell lung cancer that progressed on radiotherapy plus ipilimumab. Some clones in this sample may be carry-over from other donors' samples. The chain links TRBV4-1 to TRBJ2-5; D is possibly TRBD1 (6 bases). The source material was peripheral blood, sampled from a patient treated with radiotherapy plus ipilimumab. CDR3 residues: CASSQVLTGQETQYF. In DNA form, the CDR3 reads TGCGCCAGCAGCCAAGTCCTGACAGGACAAGAGACCCAGTACTTC.